This TCR beta chain comes out of a study of long-term antiretroviral therapy in people with HIV. Study-wide results and caveats: Spans of CDR3 length were tighter for HIV repertoires than for controls. The study lacked data on ART adherence, viral resistance or therapy changes.

V gave up 9 bases and J gave up 7 bases; unmatched junction bases: 11. The CDR3 is 14 residues long. Germline assignment: CDR1 SGHVS and CDR2 FQNEAQ. The run of the v3.0 immunoSEQ assay was at survey level. Clones were read by immunoSEQ multiplex PCR, and TCRdb kept only the in-frame ones, dropping some. The table lists more than 25,000 clones, roughly 97% of them singletons. For this clone: Its antigen is not identified.

This receptor was obtained from a man between 25 and 39 years old with HIV. The sample was unsorted PBMCs, taken 7.6 years after starting antiretroviral therapy. V usage is TRBV7-8 and J usage is TRBJ2-7; 11 bases agree with TRBD2. In DNA form, the CDR3 reads TGTGCCAGTTCCCCCGGGACTAGCGGCTTTGAGCAGTACTTC. It yields the protein CASSPGTSGFEQYF.